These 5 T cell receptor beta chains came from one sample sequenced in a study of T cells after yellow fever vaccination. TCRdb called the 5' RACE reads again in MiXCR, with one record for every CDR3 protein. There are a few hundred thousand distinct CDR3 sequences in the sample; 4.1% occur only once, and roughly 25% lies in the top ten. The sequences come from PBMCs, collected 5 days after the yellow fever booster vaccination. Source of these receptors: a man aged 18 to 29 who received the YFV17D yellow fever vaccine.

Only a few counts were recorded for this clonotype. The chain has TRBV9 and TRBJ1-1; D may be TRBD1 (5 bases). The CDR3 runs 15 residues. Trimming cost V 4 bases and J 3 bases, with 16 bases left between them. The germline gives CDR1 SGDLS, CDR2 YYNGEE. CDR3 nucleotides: TGTGCCAGCAGCATAGGGGCGGGTGGGGACACTGAAGCTTTCTTT. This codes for CASSIGAGGDTEAFF. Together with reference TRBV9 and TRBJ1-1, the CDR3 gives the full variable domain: DSGVTQTPKHLITATGQRVTLRCSPRSGDLSVYWYQQSLDQGLQFLIQYYNGEERAKGNILERFSAQQFPDLHSELNLSSLELGDSALYFCASSIGAGGDTEAFFGQGTRLTVV.

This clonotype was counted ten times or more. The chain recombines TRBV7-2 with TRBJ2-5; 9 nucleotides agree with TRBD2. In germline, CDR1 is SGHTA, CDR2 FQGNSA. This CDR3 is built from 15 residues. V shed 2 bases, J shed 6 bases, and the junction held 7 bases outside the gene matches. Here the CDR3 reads CASSLLGLASQTQYF. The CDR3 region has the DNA TGTGCCAGCAGCTTATTAGGACTAGCGAGCCAGACCCAGTACTTC.

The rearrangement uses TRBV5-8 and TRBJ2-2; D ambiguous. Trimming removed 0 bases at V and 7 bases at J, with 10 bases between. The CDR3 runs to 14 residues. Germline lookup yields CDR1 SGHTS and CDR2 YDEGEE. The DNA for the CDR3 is TGTGCCAGCAGCTTGGAGGTCCAGGACGGGGAGCTGTTTTTT. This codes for CASSLEVQDGELFF.

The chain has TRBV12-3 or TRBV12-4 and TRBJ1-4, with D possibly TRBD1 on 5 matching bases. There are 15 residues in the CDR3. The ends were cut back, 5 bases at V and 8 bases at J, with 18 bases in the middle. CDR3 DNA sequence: TGTGCCAGCAGTAAAGATTCGGGGCGTTGGGAAAAACTGTTTTTT. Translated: CASSKDSGRWEKLFF.

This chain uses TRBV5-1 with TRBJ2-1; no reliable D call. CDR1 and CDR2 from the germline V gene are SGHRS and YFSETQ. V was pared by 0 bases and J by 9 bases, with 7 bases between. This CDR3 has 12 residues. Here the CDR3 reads CASSLATGEQFF. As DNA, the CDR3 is TGCGCCAGCAGCTTGGCCACCGGTGAGCAGTTCTTC.